This T cell receptor (beta chain) was sequenced during a study of T cell responses to AZD1222 COVID-19 vaccine. A word on this clone: The antigen is unknown.

The protocol was immunoSEQ multiplex PCR, while the TCRdb copy is restricted to in-frame clones and leaves out a portion. The profile shows more than 100,000 clones, just over 90% of them singletons. V lost 6 bases and J lost 2; bases outside the gene matches: 5. CDR1 is MNHEY, CDR2 SVGAGI, per germline. The length of the CDR3 is 15 residues. Study-level points and caveats: At baseline, just six or seven AZD1222 recipients tested seropositive. Among the donors, most were white British and more were female, and clonal diversity was possibly underestimated. Sampling that yielded the repertoires occurred only after the peak T cell response.

It was second doses at about 4 or about 12 weeks that were pooled. This TCR was recovered from an adult who received the AZD1222 COVID-19 vaccine. This chain uses TRBV6-5 with TRBJ2-3, with 10 positions matching TRBD2. Sample: peripheral blood, taken 28 days after the second AZD1222 dose. CDR3 in amino acids: CASSTTSGNTDTQYF. The CDR3 DNA reads TGTGCCAGCAGCACCACTAGCGGGAACACAGATACGCAGTATTTT.